This T cell receptor (beta chain) was identified during a study of response to subunit inactivated influenza vaccine. Broader study findings: It was the authors' suggestion that each seasonal influenza vaccination recruits few new T cells.

CDR3 length: 15 amino acids. Trimming took off 2 bases at V and 0 bases at J, with 5 bases between the two ends. Germline V CDR1 and CDR2: SGHAT, FQNNGV. Via MiXCR, TCRdb re-called the RT-PCR reads, giving one row per CDR3 protein. The data show 300,000 to 350,000 distinct CDR3 sequences, 21% seen once. For this clonotype: Its antigen remains unknown.

The material was PBMCs from blood, obtained roughly 20 months after vaccination. This TCR derives from a man aged 50-75 years who received an inactivated influenza vaccine. J is TRBJ2-6 and V is TRBV11-2; the D is unclear. CDR3 in amino acids: CASSLPPSGANVLTF. CDR3 in DNA: TGTGCCAGCAGCTTACCCCCCTCTGGGGCCAACGTCCTGACTTTC.